Each of the 27 T cell receptor beta chains below was sequenced from the same sample in a study of cytomegalovirus exposure and HLA in healthy donors. A multiplex PCR was run with 60 Vbeta primers and 13 Jbeta primers. Sequencing was performed with immunoSEQ multiplex PCR; in TCRdb, only in-frame clones are kept and a portion is missing. The table records about 230,000 clones, around four fifths of them present only once. The sequenced sample consisted of PBMCs. Source of these receptors: a boy younger than 18 in good health and CMV-seronegative.

Remarks on this clone: At one end the junction does not follow the germline gene, possibly because of a read error. This chain uses TRBV7-9 with TRBJ2-7; D might be TRBD1 (5 bases). CDR3 length: 11 amino acids. Germline V CDR1 and CDR2: SEHNR, FQNEAQ (reference sequence). The CDR3 DNA reads as TGTTCCAGCAGCCCAGAAGGGGTGCAGTACTTC. Amino acid sequence: CSSSPEGVQYF.

V and J are TRBV6-5 and TRBJ2-2; D possibly corresponds to TRBD1 (6 bases). The V and J ends lost 0 bases and 7 bases respectively, with 12 bases between them. Germline CDR1 reads MNHEY; CDR2 reads SVGAGI. The CDR3 length is 15 residues. The CDR3 nucleotides read TGTGCCAGCAGTTACTCCAGGGGTCACGTCGGGGAGCTGTTTTTT. Its protein product is CASSYSRGHVGELFF.

The chain combines TRBV19 with TRBJ1-1; possibly TRBD1 for D (6 bases). V lost 4 bases, J lost 7 bases, and 13 bases lay in between. This CDR3 is built from 13 residues. Germline CDR1 LNHDA, CDR2 SQIVND (reference sequence). DNA for the CDR3: TGTGCCAGTAGTAGCGGGGGCGGAGGTGAAGCTTTCTTT. It yields the protein CASSSGGGGEAFF.

This clone occurred a few times. This chain links TRBV18 with TRBJ2-7; TRBD1 matches 7 bases. CDR1 and CDR2 (germline): KGHSH, LQKENI. CDR3 length: 15 residues. V gave up 3 bases and J gave up 2 bases; unmatched junction bases: 7. The CDR3 region has the DNA TGTGCCAGCTCACCGGGAGTAGGGGGCACCTACGAGCAGTACTTC. This sequence encodes CASSPGVGGTYEQYF.

The chain links TRBV20-1 to TRBJ2-7; 7 nucleotides line up with TRBD1. CDR3 length: 11 amino acids. Germline V gene data show CDR1 as DFQATT and CDR2 as SNEGSKA (reference sequence). V trimming: 3 bases; J trimming: 6 bases; junction bases outside the gene matches: 2. CDR3 loop: CSARNRGEQYF. The CDR3 coding sequence is TGCAGTGCTAGGAACAGGGGCGAGCAGTACTTC.

In DNA, the CDR3 is TGTGCCAGCGGGGGGGTGGGAGAGTATAGCAATCAGCCCCAGCATTTT. It encodes CASGGVGEYSNQPQHF. The rearrangement links TRBV27 to TRBJ1-5, with a possible D match to TRBD1 (5 bases). CDR3 length: 16 amino acids. Trimming removed 8 bases from V and 0 bases from J, with 17 bases in between. Germline lookup yields CDR1 MNHEY and CDR2 SMNVEV (reference sequence).

This clone was observed a few times. This chain connects TRBV7-8 to TRBJ1-6, with TRBD1 matching over 7 bases. Germline trimming cut 5 bases from V and 13 bases from J; bases unmatched to any gene: 11. Germline CDR1 is SGHVS and CDR2 is FQNEAQ. The CDR3 consists of 14 residues. The CDR3 sequence is CASSPRDRGDPLHF. Here the CDR3 DNA reads TGTGCCAGCAGCCCTAGGGACAGAGGCGACCCCCTCCACTTT. The full variable domain, its missing parts supplied by reference TRBV7-8 and TRBJ1-6, is GAGVSQSPRYKVAKRGQDVALRCDPISGHVSLFWYQQALGQGPEFLTYFQNEAQLDKSGLPSDRFFAERPEGSVSTLKIQRTQQEDSAVYLCASSPRDRGDPLHFGNGTRLTVT.

The chain joins TRBV27 to TRBJ2-7; 8 bases fit TRBD1. Looked up from germline, CDR1 is MNHEY and CDR2 is SMNVEV (reference sequence). This CDR3 has 16 residues. V gave up 5 bases and J gave up 4 bases; unmatched junction bases: 13. The CDR3 sequence: CASSNHGTGRRYEQYF. The CDR3 nucleotides read TGTGCCAGCAGTAACCATGGGACAGGAAGGAGGTACGAGCAGTACTTC.

The V call is TRBV5-1, the J call TRBJ2-2, with no clear D. Trimming shortened V by 0 bases and J by 5 bases, and 8 bases separated the two germline ends. The CDR3 is 14 amino acids. Germline V lookup: CDR1 SGHRS, CDR2 YFSETQ. CDR3 coding DNA: TGCGCCAGCAGCTTGGGGCAGCGTACCGGGGAGCTGTTTTTT. This sequence encodes CASSLGQRTGELFF.

J is TRBJ1-2 and V is TRBV7-9; the D is unclear. V dropped 3 bases and J dropped 2 bases, with 4 bases sitting between them. Germline V gene data show CDR1 as SEHNR and CDR2 as FQNEAQ (reference sequence). This CDR3 has 12 amino acids. The CDR3 sequence: CASSFQNYGYTF. The CDR3 bases are TGTGCCAGCAGCTTCCAAAACTATGGCTACACCTTC. Variable domain in full (rest from reference TRBV7-9 and TRBJ1-2): DTGVSQNPRHKITKRGQNVTFRCDPISEHNRLYWYRQTLGQGPEFLTYFQNEAQLEKSRLLSDRFSAERPKGSFSTLEIQRTEQGDSAMYLCASSFQNYGYTFGSGTRLTVV.

This chain links TRBV7-9 with TRBJ2-1, with TRBD2 identical over 7 bases. CDR3 length equals 15 residues. The V and J ends lost 5 bases and 6 bases, in that order; junction bases with no gene match: 10. Germline loops: CDR1 SEHNR, CDR2 FQNEAQ (reference sequence). CDR3 residues: CASSQPRGDPNEQFF. The CDR3 DNA follows: TGTGCCAGCAGCCAGCCCCGGGGGGACCCCAATGAGCAGTTCTTC.

V usage is TRBV1 and J usage is TRBJ2-1; the table calls TRBD2, which could not be checked here. TRBV1 corresponds to a pseudogene. The CDR3 has 16 residues. CDR3 coding DNA: TGCACCAGCAGCCAAGAGCGACTAGCGGGATACAATGAGCAGTTCTTC. Translated: CTSSQERLAGYNEQFF.

The chain carries TRBV2 and TRBJ2-2; TRBD2 matches 8 bases. The V segment lost 11 bases and the J segment 3 bases; nucleotides outside the gene matches: 2. CDR3 length: 12 residues. The germline V gene has CDR1 SNHLY and CDR2 FYNNEI. The DNA of the CDR3 is TGTGCCGGGACTAGTGACACCGGGGAGCTGTTTTTT. It encodes CAGTSDTGELFF. The whole variable domain, remainder taken from reference TRBV2 and TRBJ2-2, is EPEVTQTPSHQVTQMGQEVILRCVPISNHLYFYWYRQILGQKVEFLVSFYNNEISEKSEIFDDQFSVERPDGSNFTLKIRSTKLEDSAMYFCAGTSDTGELFFGEGSRLTVL.

This clone occurred once. The J gene is TRBJ2-2, the V gene TRBV19; 10 nucleotides align to TRBD2. Trimming removed 6 bases from V and 5 bases from J; junction bases left unmatched: 15. CDR3 size: 18 residues. CDR1 and CDR2 from the germline V gene are LNHDA and SQIVND (reference sequence). The CDR3 nucleotides read TGTGCCAGTAGAAGCCGGGGATCTAGCGGGGGTGTAACCGGGGAGCTGTTTTTT. Amino acids: CASRSRGSSGGVTGELFF.

This chain joins TRBV5-1 and TRBJ2-2; D gene ambiguous. Trimming cost V 5 bases and J 6 bases, with 11 bases left between them. The CDR3 extends over 13 amino acids. Looked up from germline, CDR1 is SGHRS and CDR2 is YFSETQ. The CDR3 sequence: CASRTTPSGELFF. Here the CDR3 DNA reads TGCGCCAGCAGAACTACCCCCTCCGGGGAGCTGTTTTTT.

This clone was seen a few times. V is TRBV10-1 and J is TRBJ2-2, with TRBD2 as a possible D gene (5 bases). Germline-derived CDR1 and CDR2 are WNHNN and SYGVQD (reference sequence). The V end lost 7 bases, the J end lost 1 base, and 7 bases lay between the germline ends. The CDR3 runs 13 residues. The CDR3 spells CASKRGNTGELFF. The CDR3 region has the DNA TGCGCCAGCAAACGGGGGAACACCGGGGAGCTGTTTTTT.

The chain carries TRBV6-5 and TRBJ1-2; possible D gene TRBD1, 6 bases. CDR3 size: 14 residues. The V end lost 6 bases, the J end lost 5 bases, and 16 bases lay between the germline ends. Germline values: CDR1 MNHEY, CDR2 SVGAGI. The CDR3 sequence is CASRQGATGYGYTF. For the CDR3, the DNA is TGTGCCAGCAGGCAAGGGGCCACAGGGTATGGCTACACCTTC.

As concerns this clone: One end of the junction fails to match germline, which may point to a read error. The chain couples TRBV29-1 to TRBJ1-2; a possible D gene is TRBD1 (5 bases). The CDR3 runs 16 residues. The germline gives CDR1 SQVTM, CDR2 ANQGSEA. The CDR3 here is CSVEAGTLFGVDGYTF. CDR3 in DNA: TGCAGCGTGGAAGCCGGGACTCTCTTTGGAGTTGATGGCTACACCTTC.

The chain employs TRBV5-1 and TRBJ2-1; 11 bases agree with TRBD2. Trimming took 0 bases from V and 8 from J; bases not matched to a gene: 13. CDR3 size: 18 residues. Germline CDR1 SGHRS, CDR2 YFSETQ. Written as DNA, the CDR3 is TGCGCCAGCAGCTTGGTTACTATAGCGGGGGGGCTAATTGATGAGCAGTTCTTC. Protein product: CASSLVTIAGGLIDEQFF.

This clone has a handful of counts. The gene calls are TRBV4-1 and TRBJ1-2, with TRBD1 matching 7 bases. Germline CDR1 is MGHRA and CDR2 is YSYEKL. The CDR3 is made up of 17 amino acids. Trimming at V came to 0 bases and at J to 6 bases, leaving 13 bases not matched to a gene. DNA of the CDR3: TGCGCCAGCAGCCAAGAAGTCGTGACAGGGCCTCGGGATGGCTACACCTTC. This gives the protein CASSQEVVTGPRDGYTF.

The rearrangement links TRBV30 to TRBJ2-5, with 11 bases aligning to TRBD2. With V trimmed by 3 bases and J by 5 bases, 11 bases remained unmatched. CDR3 size: 16 residues. Germline CDR1 is GTSNPN and CDR2 is SVGIG (reference sequence). The CDR3 here is CAWRAIAGGLGETQYF. The CDR3 bases are TGTGCCTGGAGGGCTATAGCGGGAGGGCTTGGGGAGACCCAGTACTTC.

The chain couples TRBV13 to TRBJ1-1, with 8 bases aligning to TRBD1. V lost 6 bases, J lost 4 bases, and 4 bases stayed unmatched. Per germline, CDR1 PRHDT and CDR2 FYEKMQ (reference sequence). This CDR3 contains 13 residues. CDR3 residues: CASSPQGATEAFF. As DNA, the CDR3 is TGTGCCAGCAGTCCTCAGGGGGCCACTGAAGCTTTCTTT.

The J gene is TRBJ2-7, the V gene TRBV7-2, with D perhaps TRBD2 (5 bases). Germline V lookup: CDR1 SGHTA, CDR2 FQGNSA. CDR3 size: 13 residues. The V end lost 5 bases, the J end lost 6 bases, and 14 bases lay between the germline ends. CDR3 nucleotide sequence: TGTGCCAGCAGCATGGGAGAGGGCAGCGAGCAGTACTTC. This gives the protein CASSMGEGSEQYF. Supplemented by reference TRBV7-2 and TRBJ2-7, the full variable domain reads GAGVSQSPSNKVTEKGKDVELRCDPISGHTALYWYRQSLGQGLEFLIYFQGNSAPDKSGLPSDRFSAERTGGSVSTLTIQRTQQEDSAVYLCASSMGEGSEQYFGPGTRLTVT.

The rearrangement joins TRBV10-1 to TRBJ1-6, with a tentative D call TRBD1 (6 bases). Germline values: CDR1 WNHNN, CDR2 SYGVQD (reference sequence). The germline V and J ends were trimmed by 3 bases and 10 bases, with 10 bases remaining between them. This CDR3 region has 13 residues. In DNA form, the CDR3 reads TGCGCCAGCAGTGATCAGGGGAACTCACCCCTCCACTTT. Amino acid sequence: CASSDQGNSPLHF.

The chain uses TRBV19 and TRBJ1-1; TRBD1 is a possible D gene (6 bases). V was shortened by 4 bases and J by 1 base, with 13 bases between the two germline ends. Germline-derived CDR1 and CDR2 are LNHDA and SQIVND (reference sequence). This CDR3 region has 15 residues. The CDR3 sequence is CASSTHRVGNTEAFF. In DNA form, the CDR3 reads TGTGCCAGTAGTACTCACAGGGTCGGGAACACTGAAGCTTTCTTT. Together with reference TRBV19 and TRBJ1-1, the CDR3 gives the full variable domain: DGGITQSPKYLFRKEGQNVTLSCEQNLNHDAMYWYRQDPGQGLRLIYYSQIVNDFQKGDIAEGYSVSREKKESFPLTVTSAQKNPTAFYLCASSTHRVGNTEAFFGQGTRLTVV.

This clone has more than one count but fewer than ten. The chain carries TRBV2 and TRBJ2-1; maybe TRBD2 (6 bases). The CDR3 consists of 13 residues. V was clipped by 2 bases and J by 6 bases, with 8 bases between them. Germline CDR1 and CDR2: SNHLY and FYNNEI. CDR3 residues: CASSERGGNEQFF. The CDR3, as DNA: TGTGCCAGCAGTGAACGGGGAGGCAATGAGCAGTTCTTC. The variable domain in full, with the rest retrieved from reference TRBV2 and TRBJ2-1, is EPEVTQTPSHQVTQMGQEVILRCVPISNHLYFYWYRQILGQKVEFLVSFYNNEISEKSEIFDDQFSVERPDGSNFTLKIRSTKLEDSAMYFCASSERGGNEQFFGPGTRLTVL.

The genes are TRBV6-5 and TRBJ1-1; D not resolved. The CDR3 length is 13 residues. V lost 5 bases and J 8 bases, leaving 15 bases between the germline ends. Germline V gives CDR1 MNHEY, CDR2 SVGAGI. CDR3: CASSGPRTGEAFF. The CDR3 DNA sequence: TGTGCCAGCAGTGGCCCCAGGACGGGAGAAGCTTTCTTT.